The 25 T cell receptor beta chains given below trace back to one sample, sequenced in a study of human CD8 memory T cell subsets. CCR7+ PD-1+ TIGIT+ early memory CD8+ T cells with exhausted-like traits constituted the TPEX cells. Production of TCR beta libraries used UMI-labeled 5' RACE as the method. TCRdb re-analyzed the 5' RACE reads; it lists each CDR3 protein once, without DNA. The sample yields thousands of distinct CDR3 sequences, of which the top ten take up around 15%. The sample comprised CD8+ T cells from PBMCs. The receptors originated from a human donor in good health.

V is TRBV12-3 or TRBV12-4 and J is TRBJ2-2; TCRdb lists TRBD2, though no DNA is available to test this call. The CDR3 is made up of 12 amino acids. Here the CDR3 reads CASNSGAGELFF.

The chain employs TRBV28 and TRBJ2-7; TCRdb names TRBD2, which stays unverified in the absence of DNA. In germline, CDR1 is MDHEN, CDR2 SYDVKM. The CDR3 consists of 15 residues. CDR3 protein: CASSSRLAGSYEQYF.

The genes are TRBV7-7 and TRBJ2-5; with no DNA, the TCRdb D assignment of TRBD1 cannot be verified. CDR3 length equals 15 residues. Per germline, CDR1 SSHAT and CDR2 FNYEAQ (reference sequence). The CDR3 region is CASSLGTATQETQYF.

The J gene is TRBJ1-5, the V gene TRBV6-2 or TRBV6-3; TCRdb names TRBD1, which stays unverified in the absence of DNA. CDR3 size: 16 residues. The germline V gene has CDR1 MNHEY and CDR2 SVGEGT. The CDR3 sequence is CASSYSGTDSAWSQHF.

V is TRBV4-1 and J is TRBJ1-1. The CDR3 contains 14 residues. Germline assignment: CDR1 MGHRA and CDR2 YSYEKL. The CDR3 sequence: CASSQETRHTEAFF.

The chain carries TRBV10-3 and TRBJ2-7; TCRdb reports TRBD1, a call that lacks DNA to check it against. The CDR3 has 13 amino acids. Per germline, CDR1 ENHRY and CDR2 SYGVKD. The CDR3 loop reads CAISGGASYEQYF.

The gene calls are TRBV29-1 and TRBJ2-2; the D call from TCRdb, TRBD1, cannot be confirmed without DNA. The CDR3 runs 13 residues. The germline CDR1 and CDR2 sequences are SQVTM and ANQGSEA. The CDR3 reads CSVGGQGSGELFF.

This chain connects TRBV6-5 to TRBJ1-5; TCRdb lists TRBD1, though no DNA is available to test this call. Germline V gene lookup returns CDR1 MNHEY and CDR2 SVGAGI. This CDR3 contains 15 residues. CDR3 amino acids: CASSYSPGNNQPQHF.

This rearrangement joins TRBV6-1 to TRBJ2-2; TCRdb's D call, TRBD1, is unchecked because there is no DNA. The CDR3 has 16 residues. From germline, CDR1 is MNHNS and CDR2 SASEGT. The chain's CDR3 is CASRGTGVRGTGELFF.

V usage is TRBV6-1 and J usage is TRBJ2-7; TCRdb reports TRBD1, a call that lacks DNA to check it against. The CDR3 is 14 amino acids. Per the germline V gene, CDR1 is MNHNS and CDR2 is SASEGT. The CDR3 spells CASSDAGGSYEQYF.

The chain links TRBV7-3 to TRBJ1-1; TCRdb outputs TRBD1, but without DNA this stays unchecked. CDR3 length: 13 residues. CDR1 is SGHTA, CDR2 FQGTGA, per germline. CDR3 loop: CASSLPPGTEAFF.

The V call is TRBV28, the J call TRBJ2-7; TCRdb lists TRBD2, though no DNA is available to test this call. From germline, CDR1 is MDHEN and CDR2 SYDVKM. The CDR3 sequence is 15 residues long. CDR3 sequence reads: CASSPTTSGPYEQYF.

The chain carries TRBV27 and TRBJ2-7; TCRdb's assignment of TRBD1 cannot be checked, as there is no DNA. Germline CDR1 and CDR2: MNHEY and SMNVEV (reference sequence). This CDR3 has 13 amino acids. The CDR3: CASSPEGHPEQYF.

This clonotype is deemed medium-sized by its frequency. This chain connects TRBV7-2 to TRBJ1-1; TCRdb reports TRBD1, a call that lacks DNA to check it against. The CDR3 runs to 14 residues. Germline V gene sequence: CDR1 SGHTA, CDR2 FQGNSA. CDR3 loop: CASSWWGENTEAFF.

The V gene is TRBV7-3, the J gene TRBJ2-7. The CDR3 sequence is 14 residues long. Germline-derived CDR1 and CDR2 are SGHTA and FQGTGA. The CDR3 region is CASSQRQGSYEQYF.

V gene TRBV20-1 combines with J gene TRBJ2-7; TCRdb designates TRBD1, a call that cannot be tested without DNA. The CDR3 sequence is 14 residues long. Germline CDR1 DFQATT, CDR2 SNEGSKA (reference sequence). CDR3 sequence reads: CSAIPQGQGYEQYF.

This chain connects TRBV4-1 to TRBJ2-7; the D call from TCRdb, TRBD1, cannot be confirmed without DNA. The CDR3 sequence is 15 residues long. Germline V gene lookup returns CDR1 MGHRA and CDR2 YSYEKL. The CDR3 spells CASSQVDGTVYEQYF.

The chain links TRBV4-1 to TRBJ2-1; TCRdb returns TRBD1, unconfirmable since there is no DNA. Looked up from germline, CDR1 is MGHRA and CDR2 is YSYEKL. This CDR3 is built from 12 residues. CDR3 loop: CASSQGQGEQFF.

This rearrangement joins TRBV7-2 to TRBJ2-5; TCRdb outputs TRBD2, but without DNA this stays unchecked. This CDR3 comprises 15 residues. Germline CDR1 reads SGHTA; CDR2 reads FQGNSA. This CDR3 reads CASSPRWAAWETQYF.

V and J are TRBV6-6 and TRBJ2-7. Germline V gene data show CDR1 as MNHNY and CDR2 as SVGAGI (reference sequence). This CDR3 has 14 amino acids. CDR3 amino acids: CASSYSRGNYEQYF.

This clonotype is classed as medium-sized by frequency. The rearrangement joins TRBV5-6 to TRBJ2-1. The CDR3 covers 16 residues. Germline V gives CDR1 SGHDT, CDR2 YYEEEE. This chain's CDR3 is CASSLPTHPIYNEQFF.

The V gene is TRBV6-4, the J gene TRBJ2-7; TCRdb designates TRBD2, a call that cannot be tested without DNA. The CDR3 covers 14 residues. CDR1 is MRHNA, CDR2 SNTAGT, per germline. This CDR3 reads CASSDESGRYEQYF.

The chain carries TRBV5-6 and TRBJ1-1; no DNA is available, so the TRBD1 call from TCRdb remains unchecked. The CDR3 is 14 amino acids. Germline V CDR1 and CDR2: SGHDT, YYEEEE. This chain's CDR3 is CASSRRQGYTEAFF. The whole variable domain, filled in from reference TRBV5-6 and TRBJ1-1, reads DAGVTQSPTHLIKTRGQQVTLRCSPKSGHDTVSWYQQALGQGPQFIFQYYEEEERQRGNFPDRFSGHQFPNYSSELNVNALLLGDSALYLCASSRRQGYTEAFFGQGTRLTVV.

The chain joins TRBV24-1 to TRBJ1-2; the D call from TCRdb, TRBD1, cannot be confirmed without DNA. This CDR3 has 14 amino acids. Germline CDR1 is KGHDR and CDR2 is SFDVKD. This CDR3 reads CATNTGAHLYGYTF.

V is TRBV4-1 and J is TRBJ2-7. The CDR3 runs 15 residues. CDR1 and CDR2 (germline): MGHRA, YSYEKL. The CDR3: CASSHSYAGPYEQYF.